The 30 T cell receptor beta chains below all came from one sample that was sequenced in a study of T cells in Graves' hyperthyroidism and ophthalmopathy. The investigators amplified TCR beta CDR3 regions from RNA transcripts. With the HTBI primer set, the TCR CDR3 went through a first round of RT-PCR. Each CDR3 protein gets one entry after TCRdb re-called the multiplex PCR reads with MiXCR. The data show a few hundred thousand distinct CDR3 sequences, 15% to 17% seen once. The sample taken for sequencing was blood. The receptors were sampled from a woman aged 18-29 years with Graves' hyperthyroidism that later progressed to Graves' ophthalmopathy.

This clonotype was seen repeatedly, ten times or more. The J gene is TRBJ2-7, the V gene TRBV3-1; tentatively, D is TRBD1 (6 bases). CDR3 length: 13 residues. Germline-derived CDR1 and CDR2 are LGHDT and YNNKEL (reference sequence). With 4 bases removed from V and 4 bases from J, the gap between germline ends came to 11 bases. The CDR3 DNA reads as TGTGCCAGCAGCCCGGGACACCTTTACGAGCAGTACTTC. Residues: CASSPGHLYEQYF.

The table lists this clonotype with many counts. This rearrangement joins TRBV7-2 to TRBJ2-1, with 11 nucleotides matching TRBD2. This CDR3 has 16 residues. V shed 7 bases, J shed 5 bases, and the junction held 10 bases outside the gene matches. The V gene's germline CDR1 is SGHTA and CDR2 FQGNSA. CDR3 bases: TGTGCCAGCACTCGACCCGGGACTAGCGGAGACAATGAGCAGTTCTTC. Encoded protein: CASTRPGTSGDNEQFF.

This clonotype was picked up many times. The V and J genes are TRBV2 and TRBJ2-1; TRBD1 aligns across 9 bases. Looked up from germline, CDR1 is SNHLY and CDR2 is FYNNEI. Trimming cost V 8 bases and J 7 bases; bases outside gene matches: 15. This CDR3 spans 16 amino acids. CDR3 loop: CASGLTRDRASNEQFF. In nucleotides, the CDR3 is TGTGCCAGCGGTCTCACACGGGACAGGGCATCAAATGAGCAGTTCTTC.

The chain links TRBV29-1 to TRBJ2-1, with D perhaps TRBD1 or TRBD2 (6 bases each). The germline gives CDR1 SQVTM, CDR2 ANQGSEA. Trimming pared 3 bases from V and 3 bases from J, leaving 15 bases between. The CDR3 runs to 15 residues. CDR3 residues: CSVDWGAPGYNEQFF. The CDR3 DNA reads as TGCAGCGTTGATTGGGGGGCGCCGGGCTACAATGAGCAGTTCTTC.

A few counts support this clonotype. CDR3 nucleotide sequence: TGTGCCAGCAGCTTGTCTAGCGGGGTGGATACGCAGTATTTT. Its translation: CASSLSSGVDTQYF. J is TRBJ2-3 and V is TRBV5-4; 9 nucleotides align to TRBD2. Unmatched junction bases numbered 3, after V lost 1 base and J lost 6 bases. The germline CDR1 and CDR2 sequences are SGHNT and YYREEE (reference sequence). The CDR3 totals 14 residues. Full variable domain (rest looked up from reference TRBV5-4 and TRBJ2-3): ETGVTQSPTHLIKTRGQQVTLRCSSQSGHNTVSWYQQALGQGPQFIFQYYREEENGRGNFPPRFSGLQFPNYSSELNVNALELDDSALYLCASSLSSGVDTQYFGPGTRLTVL.

This clonotype appeared many times. The chain carries TRBV27 and TRBJ1-5; D remains ambiguous. This CDR3 has 14 amino acids. CDR1 MNHEY and CDR2 SMNVEV come from the germline V gene (reference sequence). V was clipped by 4 bases and J by 3 bases, with 10 bases between them. The CDR3 spells CASSSIDFNQPQHF. In nucleotides, the CDR3 is TGTGCCAGCAGTTCAATAGATTTCAATCAGCCCCAGCATTTT.

As concerns this clonotype: A much larger clone lies a single base off, so this may be a read error. V usage is TRBV28 and J usage is TRBJ1-2; D not resolved. The V gene's germline CDR1 is MDHEN and CDR2 SYDVKM. Deletions cut 10 bases from V and 6 bases from J, with 18 bases between. The CDR3 has 13 residues. The CDR3 region is CATSITRANGYTF. CDR3 bases: TGTGCCACCTCAATCACTAGGGCTAATGGCTACACCTTC.

Of note for this clonotype: At one boundary the junction diverges from the germline segment, which might be a read error. This chain connects TRBV29-1 to TRBJ1-1; TRBD1 might be the D (6 bases). This CDR3 has 13 residues. In germline, CDR1 is SQVTM, CDR2 ANQGSEA. CDR3 DNA sequence: TGCAGCGTCGCCGACAGGTTGAACACTGTAGCTTTCTTT. Residues: CSVADRLNTVAFF. The whole variable domain, filled in from reference TRBV29-1 and TRBJ1-1, reads SAVISQKPSRDICQRGTSLTIQCQVDSQVTMMFWYRQQPGQSLTLIATANQGSEATYESGFVIDKFPISRPNLTFSTLTVSNMSPEDSSIYLCSVADRLNTVAFFGQGTRLTVV.

The chain couples TRBV7-2 to TRBJ2-2; D gene uncertain. CDR1 is SGHTA and CDR2 is FQGNSA in the germline V gene. V was trimmed by 3 bases and J by 1 base, leaving 9 bases between them. The CDR3 is 15 residues long. The CDR3 DNA follows: TGTGCCAGCAGCTTTTCTAACGGGAACACCGGGGAGCTGTTTTTT. It codes for CASSFSNGNTGELFF. Using reference TRBV7-2 and TRBJ2-2 for the parts outside the CDR3, the full variable domain is GAGVSQSPSNKVTEKGKDVELRCDPISGHTALYWYRQSLGQGLEFLIYFQGNSAPDKSGLPSDRFSAERTGGSVSTLTIQRTQQEDSAVYLCASSFSNGNTGELFFGEGSRLTVL.

This clonotype was counted many times. The genes are TRBV6-1 and TRBJ1-1; weak D call: TRBD1 (5 bases). The CDR3 contains 13 residues. The germline V and J ends were trimmed by 7 bases and 6 bases, with 15 bases remaining between them. Germline V gives CDR1 MNHNS, CDR2 SASEGT. The CDR3 region has the DNA TGTGCCAGCATCCAGGGACGAGGGGCTGAAGCTTTCTTT. Translation: CASIQGRGAEAFF.

In this sample, this clonotype turned up many times. This sequence joins TRBV28 and TRBJ1-5; D is unresolved. Trimming cost V 6 bases and J 7 bases, with 25 bases left between them. The CDR3 totals 17 residues. Germline lookup yields CDR1 MDHEN and CDR2 SYDVKM. The CDR3: CASRAAAYSIGWQPQHF. CDR3 coding DNA: TGTGCCAGCAGGGCGGCGGCGTACAGCATCGGGTGGCAGCCCCAGCATTTT.

This clonotype has ten or more counts. The chain joins TRBV27 to TRBJ2-3; weak D call: TRBD2 (7 bases). V was pared by 2 bases and J by 2 bases, with 14 bases between. Germline V CDR1 and CDR2: MNHEY, SMNVEV (reference sequence). This CDR3 has 16 residues. The CDR3 DNA follows: TGTGCCAGCAGTTTAAGGGGGGGCTCTCACACAGATACGCAGTATTTT. This gives the protein CASSLRGGSHTDTQYF.

Written as DNA, the CDR3 is TGCAGTGGCGCACCCGGGACAGGGACCAATCAGCCCCAGCATTTT. Translated: CSGAPGTGTNQPQHF. This chain uses TRBV20-1 with TRBJ1-5; 9 bases match TRBD1. The CDR3 length is 15 residues. V was clipped by 7 bases and J by 3 bases; unmatched bases: 10. Germline-derived CDR1 and CDR2 are DFQATT and SNEGSKA (reference sequence).

This clonotype was detected ten times or more. The V gene is TRBV7-9, the J gene TRBJ2-1, with D unclear. CDR1 SEHNR and CDR2 FQNEAQ come from the germline V gene (reference sequence). There are 12 residues in the CDR3. V gave up 5 bases and J gave up 6 bases, with 8 bases separating them. CDR3 sequence reads: CASSEQSNEQFF. DNA of the CDR3: TGTGCCAGCAGCGAGCAGTCCAATGAGCAGTTCTTC.

At least ten counts were recorded for this clonotype. J is TRBJ2-5 and V is TRBV24-1, with 7 bases matching TRBD2. CDR1 and CDR2 from the germline V gene are KGHDR and SFDVKD. This CDR3 spans 13 amino acids. V dropped 5 bases and J dropped 5; count of bases not matched to a gene: 4. As DNA, the CDR3 is TGTGCCACCAGTGGGGGGGGAGGGGAGACCCAGTACTTC. Translation: CATSGGGGETQYF.

There are many counts of this clonotype. J is TRBJ1-1 and V is TRBV28; D is uncertain. This CDR3 is built from 13 residues. Germline V gives CDR1 MDHEN, CDR2 SYDVKM. The germline V and J ends were trimmed by 8 bases and 1 base, with 11 bases remaining between them. CDR3 in amino acids: CASLPRGNTEAFF. DNA for the CDR3: TGTGCCAGCCTACCCCGGGGGAACACTGAAGCTTTCTTT.

The genes are TRBV12-5 and TRBJ2-1, with 9 bases aligning to TRBD1. Looked up from germline, CDR1 is LGHNT and CDR2 is FRNRAP. V lost 4 bases to trimming and J lost 8 bases; unmatched junction nucleotides: 3. CDR3 length: 13 residues. The CDR3 reads CASGSDRGHEQFF. DNA for the CDR3: TGTGCTAGTGGTTCGGACAGGGGACATGAGCAGTTCTTC.

This clonotype was found a few times. The chain combines TRBV4-1 with TRBJ1-5; possible D gene TRBD1, 6 bases. The CDR3 covers 14 residues. CDR1 and CDR2 from the germline V gene are MGHRA and YSYEKL. The V gene lost 5 bases and the J gene lost 6 bases, with 14 bases spanning the gap. The CDR3 loop reads CASSSDSPSQPQHF. DNA of the CDR3: TGCGCCAGCAGCTCGGACAGTCCAAGTCAGCCCCAGCATTTT.

With respect to this clonotype: A much larger clone lies a single base off, so this may be a read error. This chain joins TRBV7-9 and TRBJ2-7; 10 bases agree with TRBD2. V shed 1 base and J 5 bases; nucleotides not matched to a gene: 11. Germline CDR1 SEHNR, CDR2 FQNEAQ (reference sequence). The CDR3 is 17 residues long. The CDR3 protein is CASSLGSLAGVPDEQYF. CDR3 nucleotide sequence: TGTGCCAGCAGCTTAGGTTCCCTAGCGGGAGTTCCAGACGAGCAGTACTTC.

There are many counts of this clonotype. The chain couples TRBV12-5 to TRBJ2-5; 15 nucleotides align to TRBD2. The junction had 4 bases not matched to a gene; V was cut back by 1 base and J by 1 base. Germline V lookup: CDR1 LGHNT, CDR2 FRNRAP. CDR3 length equals 18 residues. The CDR3 region has the DNA TGTGCTAGTGGTTTGGGGACTAGCGGGAGGGCTAGCCAAGAGACCCAGTACTTC. Encoded protein: CASGLGTSGRASQETQYF.

This clonotype was counted many times. The chain employs TRBV6-6 and TRBJ2-2, with D possibly TRBD2 on 5 matching bases. This CDR3 comprises 15 residues. Germline CDR1 is MNHNY and CDR2 is SVGAGI (reference sequence). The V end was cut by 2 bases, the J end by 2 bases, with 9 bases between. DNA for the CDR3: TGTGCCAGCAGTTACGTCAGCGGTAACACCGGGGAGCTGTTTTTT. Translating it yields CASSYVSGNTGELFF.

Many counts were recorded for this clonotype. The CDR3 sequence: CASSLKPAGGPQGEQFF. The CDR3 DNA is TGTGCCAGCAGTTTAAAGCCAGCGGGAGGCCCTCAGGGTGAGCAGTTCTTC. The chain combines TRBV28 with TRBJ2-1; 9 bases are a match to TRBD2. CDR3 length: 17 amino acids. Germline values: CDR1 MDHEN, CDR2 SYDVKM. J lost 9 bases, V lost 2 bases, and 14 bases had no gene match.

This clonotype was counted many times. The chain has TRBV6-1 and TRBJ2-1, with D unresolved. The CDR3 extends over 17 amino acids. The germline gives CDR1 MNHNS, CDR2 SASEGT. Trimming shortened V by 5 bases and J by 5 bases, and 22 bases separated the two germline ends. The CDR3 spells CASSYHSNGVGNNEQFF. The CDR3 coding sequence is TGTGCCAGCAGTTACCATTCTAACGGAGTGGGAAACAATGAGCAGTTCTTC.

This chain uses TRBV28 with TRBJ1-3, with TRBD1 as a possible D gene (5 bases). CDR1 is MDHEN, CDR2 SYDVKM, per germline. The CDR3 length is 16 residues. The germline V and J ends were trimmed by 5 bases and 1 base, with 15 bases remaining between them. The CDR3 nucleotides are TGTGCCAGCAGTACCCCCGCCAGGGCGTCTGGAAACACCATATATTTT. This encodes CASSTPARASGNTIYF.

This clonotype has just a few counts. V is TRBV14 and J is TRBJ2-1, with D possibly being TRBD1 (6 bases). This CDR3 region has 15 residues. Germline CDR1 and CDR2: SGHDN and FVKESK. The V gene lost 1 base and the J gene lost 4 bases, with 11 bases spanning the gap. The CDR3 loop reads CASSQVPGTYNEQFF. Written as DNA, the CDR3 is TGTGCCAGCAGCCAAGTCCCCGGGACATACAATGAGCAGTTCTTC.

This clonotype occurred a few times. This chain joins TRBV7-2 and TRBJ1-4; 10 bases are shared with TRBD1. Germline CDR1 SGHTA, CDR2 FQGNSA. The CDR3 covers 16 residues. The J segment lost 7 bases and the V segment lost 3 bases, leaving 8 bases of the junction unmatched. The CDR3 loop reads CASSFGGTGVIEKLFF. CDR3 in DNA: TGTGCCAGCAGCTTTGGCGGGACAGGGGTTATTGAAAAACTGTTTTTT.

This clonotype was counted ten times or more. This chain links TRBV20-1 with TRBJ2-7; D is unresolved. V gave up 4 bases and J gave up 3 bases, with 13 bases separating them. This CDR3 comprises 13 residues. Germline V gives CDR1 DFQATT, CDR2 SNEGSKA (reference sequence). CDR3 sequence: CSATLSQHYEQYF. CDR3 bases: TGCAGTGCTACCTTATCGCAGCACTACGAGCAGTACTTC.

V gene TRBV20-1 combines with J gene TRBJ2-7; 7 bases map to TRBD1. CDR1 DFQATT and CDR2 SNEGSKA come from the germline V gene (reference sequence). Trimming at V came to 4 bases and at J to 3 bases, leaving 9 bases not matched to a gene. This CDR3 comprises 14 residues. The CDR3 nucleotides are TGCAGTGCTAATGACGTGACAGGGAGCTACGAGCAGTACTTC. Amino acids: CSANDVTGSYEQYF.

In its sample, this clonotype was seen many times. The J gene is TRBJ2-3, the V gene TRBV5-1, with 9 bases identical to TRBD2. In germline, CDR1 is SGHRS, CDR2 YFSETQ. The V and J ends lost 3 bases and 2 bases, in that order; junction bases with no gene match: 10. This CDR3 spans 17 amino acids. CDR3 sequence (DNA): TGCGCCAGCAGCTCGACTAGCGGCCTACACATCACAGATACGCAGTATTTT. Its protein is CASSSTSGLHITDTQYF.

This clonotype turned up a few times. The chain couples TRBV7-2 to TRBJ1-4; tentatively, D is TRBD1 (5 bases). V was shortened by 5 bases and J by 0 bases, with 13 bases between the two germline ends. Germline values: CDR1 SGHTA, CDR2 FQGNSA. This CDR3 has 16 amino acids. CDR3 in amino acids: CASSPLTASTNEKLFF. Written as DNA, the CDR3 is TGTGCCAGCAGCCCCCTGACAGCCTCAACTAATGAAAAACTGTTTTTT.